Listed here are 11 T cell receptor beta chains from one sample, sequenced in a study of blood T cell repertoires in COVID-19 (dated by TCRdb to 2020 to 2022). The library was generated by the immunoSEQ multiplex PCR assay. TCRdb mirrors the immuneACCESS table, restricted to in-frame sequences. Some clones are absent from its copies; in checked studies, under half trace to an unresolved V gene, and the reason for the others is unknown. Recorded for this sample are fewer than 300,000 clones; approximately 87% of them occurred a single time. The biggest ten clones account for around 12% of the sample. The material sequenced was peripheral blood. Receptor source: a woman aged 25 to 39 with COVID-19, enrolled during active disease.

This chain connects TRBV5-1 to TRBJ2-5; D might be TRBD2 (5 bases). Germline CDR1 is SGHRS and CDR2 is YFSETQ. V lost 7 bases and J 1 base, leaving 5 bases between the germline ends. The CDR3 extends over 11 amino acids. The CDR3 DNA follows: TGCGCCAGCCGGGGCCAAGAGACCCAGTACTTC. This gives the protein CASRGQETQYF.

The chain combines TRBV12-3 or TRBV12-4 with TRBJ1-2, with TRBD1 identical over 7 bases. V was pared by 7 bases and J by 4 bases, with 6 bases of the junction left unmatched. The CDR3 covers 13 residues. As DNA, the CDR3 is TGTGCCAGCACCACGACAGGGTTCTATGGCTACACCTTC. The encoded protein is CASTTTGFYGYTF.

The rearrangement links TRBV11-3 to TRBJ2-1, with 7 nucleotides matching TRBD2. V lost 0 bases to trimming and J lost 10 bases; unmatched junction nucleotides: 12. This CDR3 comprises 16 residues. Per germline, CDR1 SGHNT and CDR2 YENEEA. Here the CDR3 reads CASSLDLSAGRGEQFF. CDR3 in DNA: TGTGCCAGCAGCTTAGATTTATCAGCGGGGAGAGGGGAGCAGTTCTTC.

The rearrangement links TRBV2 to TRBJ2-2; possibly TRBD2 for D (6 bases). Germline assignment: CDR1 SNHLY and CDR2 FYNNEI. The CDR3 has 14 residues. Trimming cost V 9 bases and J 6 bases, with 17 bases left between them. The CDR3 region is CARQAGLGPGELFF. The DNA of the CDR3 is TGTGCCAGGCAGGCGGGGCTGGGTCCCGGGGAGCTGTTTTTT.

The rearrangement links TRBV10-3 to TRBJ2-5; 10 positions match TRBD2. CDR1 ENHRY and CDR2 SYGVKD come from the germline V gene. The CDR3 extends over 16 amino acids. The ends lost 0 bases at V and 1 base at J; junction bases unmatched: 2. The CDR3 bases are TGTGCCATCAGTGAGTCTAGCGGGGGGACCCAAGAGACCCAGTACTTC. Protein: CAISESSGGTQETQYF.

This chain joins TRBV19 and TRBJ1-3; D uncertain. The CDR3 length is 11 residues. Per germline, CDR1 LNHDA and CDR2 SQIVND (reference sequence). Trimming left V 7 bases short and J 4 bases short, with 5 bases between. The CDR3 spells CASIQGNTIYF. The CDR3, as DNA: TGTGCCAGTATCCAGGGAAACACCATATATTTT.

This chain connects TRBV28 to TRBJ1-2; TRBD1 agrees at 7 bases. Germline values: CDR1 MDHEN, CDR2 SYDVKM. The CDR3 has 14 residues. The chain's CDR3 is CAVGDDETGKGYTF. Written as DNA, the CDR3 is TGTGCAGTAGGGGACGACGAGACAGGGAAAGGCTACACCTTC.

The chain combines TRBV19 with TRBJ1-4; perhaps TRBD1 as D (6 bases). V lost 4 bases and J 7 bases, leaving 25 bases between the germline ends. The CDR3 loop spans 18 amino acids. Germline loops: CDR1 LNHDA, CDR2 SQIVND (reference sequence). The CDR3 nucleotides are TGTGCCAGTAGTACCGAGCTAGGAGGACAGCACTTTGGTGAAAAACTGTTTTTT. Residues: CASSTELGGQHFGEKLFF. The full variable domain, in which reference TRBV19 and TRBJ1-4 provide the parts outside the CDR3, is DGGITQSPKYLFRKEGQNVTLSCEQNLNHDAMYWYRQDPGQGLRLIYYSQIVNDFQKGDIAEGYSVSREKKESFPLTVTSAQKNPTAFYLCASSTELGGQHFGEKLFFGSGTQLSVL.

V usage is TRBV5-5 and J usage is TRBJ2-1; 8 bases map to TRBD1. The germline V gene has CDR1 SGHKS and CDR2 YYEKEE (reference sequence). Trimming cost V 4 bases and J 0 bases; bases outside gene matches: 3. This CDR3 is built from 15 residues. Here the CDR3 reads CASSPGTGSYNEQFF. The CDR3 DNA reads TGTGCCAGCAGCCCTGGGACAGGCTCCTACAATGAGCAGTTCTTC.

The V call is TRBV5-1, the J call TRBJ2-7, with 8 bases lining up with TRBD1. The ends lost 4 bases at V and 6 bases at J; junction bases unmatched: 6. CDR3 length: 13 residues. The germline gives CDR1 SGHRS, CDR2 YFSETQ. The CDR3 DNA sequence: TGCGCCAGCAGCCCGGACAGGGAACGCGAGCAGTACTTC. This encodes CASSPDREREQYF.

The chain employs TRBV19 and TRBJ2-7, with 10 bases lining up with TRBD1. CDR1 and CDR2 (germline): LNHDA, SQIVND (reference sequence). This CDR3 comprises 16 residues. J was trimmed by 2 bases and V by 3 bases; bases with no gene match: 7. The CDR3 loop is CASSIRGQGVPYEQYF. For the CDR3, the DNA is TGTGCCAGTAGTATCCGAGGACAGGGGGTCCCCTACGAGCAGTACTTC.